The 8 T cell receptor beta chains in this list originate from one sample, sequenced in a study of cytomegalovirus exposure and HLA in healthy donors. The PCR made use of 60 Vbeta and 13 Jbeta primers. Sequencing was performed with immunoSEQ multiplex PCR; in TCRdb, only in-frame clones are kept and a portion is missing. The repertoire holds approximately 110,000 clones, over 60% seen once, with approximately 3% in the top ten. Sequenced: PBMCs. These receptors came from a young woman in good health and CMV-seropositive.

The rearrangement links TRBV25-1 to TRBJ2-4, with 8 positions matching TRBD2. The germline CDR1 and CDR2 sequences are MGHDK and SYGVNS. The ends lost 7 bases at V and 1 base at J; junction bases unmatched: 3. This CDR3 contains 14 residues. CDR3 bases: TGTGCCAGCACGGGAGGGATCGCCAAAAACATTCAGTACTTC. This sequence encodes CASTGGIAKNIQYF.

This rearrangement joins TRBV27 to TRBJ1-4; D not certain. There are 14 residues in the CDR3. Looked up from germline, CDR1 is MNHEY and CDR2 is SMNVEV (reference sequence). The ends were cut back, 7 bases at V and 8 bases at J, with 17 bases in the middle. CDR3 amino acids: CASKSVHKWEKLFF. Written as DNA, the CDR3 is TGTGCCAGCAAGTCTGTCCACAAGTGGGAAAAACTGTTTTTT.

This clone was seen a few times. The chain is built from TRBV5-4 and TRBJ2-1; no clear D. V lost 7 bases to trimming and J lost 0 bases, with 5 bases between them. CDR3 length: 12 residues. CDR1 and CDR2 from the germline V gene are SGHNT and YYREEE (reference sequence). The CDR3 loop reads CASRSSYNEQFF. The CDR3 nucleotides read TGTGCCAGCCGGAGCTCCTACAATGAGCAGTTCTTC.

The chain carries TRBV28 and TRBJ2-7, with 14 bases that match TRBD2. This CDR3 is 16 amino acids long. V lost 5 bases, J lost 7 bases, and 10 bases stayed unmatched. Germline CDR1 is MDHEN and CDR2 is SYDVKM. This chain's CDR3 is CASSPGTSGRHWEQYF. The CDR3 DNA is TGTGCCAGCAGTCCGGGGACTAGCGGGAGACACTGGGAGCAGTACTTC.

This rearrangement joins TRBV11-2 to TRBJ2-1; TRBD2 agrees at 7 bases. V gave up 6 bases and J gave up 3 bases; unmatched junction bases: 11. Germline CDR1 reads SGHAT; CDR2 reads FQNNGV. The CDR3 is 16 residues long. This chain's CDR3 is CASSRRGTRNYNEQFF. The CDR3 DNA is TGTGCCAGCAGTAGGCGGGGGACGCGAAACTACAATGAGCAGTTCTTC.

The CDR3 protein is CAWSEDRFYNEQFF. The CDR3 bases are TGTGCCTGGAGTGAGGACAGGTTCTACAATGAGCAGTTCTTC. The rearrangement links TRBV30 to TRBJ2-1; 7 bases agree with TRBD1. V lost 1 base to trimming and J lost 3 bases; unmatched junction nucleotides: 3. Germline V CDR1 and CDR2: GTSNPN, SVGIG (reference sequence). The CDR3 is 14 residues long. Supplemented by reference TRBV30 and TRBJ2-1, the full variable domain reads SQTIHQWPATLVQPVGSPLSLECTVEGTSNPNLYWYRQAAGRGLQLLFYSVGIGQISSEVPQNLSASRPQDRQFILSSKKLLLSDSGFYLCAWSEDRFYNEQFFGPGTRLTVL.

DNA of the CDR3: TGTGCCAGCAGTCCACTAGCGGGAGAAGAGACCCAGTACTTC. It specifies CASSPLAGEETQYF. The gene calls are TRBV6-1 and TRBJ2-5; the match to TRBD2 covers 11 bases. With 5 bases clipped from V and 3 bases from J, the junction kept 2 bases outside the gene matches. Germline V gene sequence: CDR1 MNHNS, CDR2 SASEGT. CDR3 length equals 14 residues.

The V gene is TRBV5-1, the J gene TRBJ1-4, with 7 bases lining up with TRBD1. V was clipped by 3 bases and J by 8 bases; unmatched bases: 7. CDR1 and CDR2 from the germline V gene are SGHRS and YFSETQ. The length of the CDR3 is 14 residues. CDR3 sequence (DNA): TGCGCCAGCAGCTCGGGACAGATAGGAGAAAAACTGTTTTTT. Its translation: CASSSGQIGEKLFF.